The rows below give T cell receptor beta chains drawn from one sample of a study of T cell changes during pregnancy in multiple sclerosis. Assay: immunoSEQ multiplex PCR; the TCRdb copy retains only in-frame clones and omits some. This repertoire shows 70,000 to 80,000 clones, roughly 92% found once; its top ten account for 3.7%. Sample: peripheral blood, taken after pregnancy. The receptors were gathered from a female donor in good health, enrolled as a control in a pregnancy study. The CDR3 runs from the conserved cysteine through the conserved F or W. The D gene is left open where the match is weak. Only some rows state a clone size, as once, few, many or a class for expanded clones.

>TRBV9|TRBD2|TRBJ2-2|-
TGTGCCAGCAGCACGCCTAGCGGGGGCGAAACGAACACCGGGGAGCTGTTTTTT
CASSTPSGGETNTGELFF
>TRBV29-1|-|TRBJ2-7|once
TGCAGCGTTGTTTCCTCCGAGCAGTACTTC
CSVVSSEQYF
>TRBV28|TRBD1|TRBJ1-2|-
TGTGCCAGCGGCCTGACAGGGGCTAAAGGCTACACCTTC
CASGLTGAKGYTF
>TRBV7-2|TRBD2|TRBJ2-4|once
TGTGCCAGCAGCTTAGGAGCGGGGGTTGGCGAAAACATTCAGTACTTC
CASSLGAGVGENIQYF
>TRBV5-8|TRBD2|TRBJ2-1|-
TGTGCCAGCAGCGTAGGGACTAGCAGACCCCTGAGTGAGCAGTTCTTC
CASSVGTSRPLSEQFF
>TRBV6-6|-|TRBJ1-5|-
TGTGCCAGCAGTTTTGAGACAGGCGCCAATCAGCCCCAGCATTTT
CASSFETGANQPQHF
>TRBV19|TRBD1|TRBJ2-2|-
TGTGCCAGTAGCTCCGGACAGGGAGCCGGGGAGCTGTTTTTT
CASSSGQGAGELFF
>TRBV2|-|TRBJ2-3|-
TGTGCCAGCAGTGATATATCCCCTGCTAGCGCGCGCACAGATACGCAGTATTTT
CASSDISPASARTDTQYF
>TRBV2|TRBD2|TRBJ2-7|once
TGTGCCAGCAGACGCACTAGCGGGGGGATCGAGCAGTACTTC
CASRRTSGGIEQYF
>TRBV5-5|TRBD1|TRBJ1-1|few
TGTGCCAGCAGCTTTCGGGTCAGGGGGAAAGAAGCTTTCTTT
CASSFRVRGKEAFF
>TRBV28|TRBD2|TRBJ2-3|-
TGTGCCAGCTCCTTTAGCGGGGGGGCCAGGGATACGCAGTATTTT
CASSFSGGARDTQYF
>TRBV7-9|-|TRBJ2-2|-
TGTGCCAGCAGACGGGGGTCCCTACCGGAGGAGCTGTTTTTT
CASRRGSLPEELFF
>TRBV6-5|-|TRBJ1-5|-
TGTGCCAGCAGCCGGAGGAGGGCCGGTCAGCCCCAGCATTTT
CASSRRRAGQPQHF
>TRBV2|TRBD1|TRBJ1-2|-
TGTGCCAGCAGTGAGGGACAGGGTCTACGGGGCTACACCTTC
CASSEGQGLRGYTF
>TRBV28|-|TRBJ1-2|-
TGTGCCAGCAGTAACTCCAAGTATGGCTACACCTTC
CASSNSKYGYTF
>TRBV9|TRBD1|TRBJ1-6|-
TGTGCCAGCAGCGTGACAGGGGAGTCGAATTCACCCCTCCACTTT
CASSVTGESNSPLHF
>TRBV5-1|TRBD1|TRBJ1-2|-
TGCGCCAGCAGCTTGGCCACAGGGGACTATGGCTACACCTTC
CASSLATGDYGYTF
>TRBV4-2|TRBD2|TRBJ2-1|-
TGTGCCAGTGGGGTGACTAGCGGGAGAGGGGATGAGCAGTTCTTC
CASGVTSGRGDEQFF
>TRBV6-1|TRBD2|TRBJ2-5|-
TGTGCCAGCAGAGTAGCGGGGGGGCGAGAGACCCAGTACTTC
CASRVAGGRETQYF
>TRBV6-5|-|TRBJ1-4|once
TGTGCCAGCGGACCGAGGGATGAAAAACTGTTTTTT
CASGPRDEKLFF